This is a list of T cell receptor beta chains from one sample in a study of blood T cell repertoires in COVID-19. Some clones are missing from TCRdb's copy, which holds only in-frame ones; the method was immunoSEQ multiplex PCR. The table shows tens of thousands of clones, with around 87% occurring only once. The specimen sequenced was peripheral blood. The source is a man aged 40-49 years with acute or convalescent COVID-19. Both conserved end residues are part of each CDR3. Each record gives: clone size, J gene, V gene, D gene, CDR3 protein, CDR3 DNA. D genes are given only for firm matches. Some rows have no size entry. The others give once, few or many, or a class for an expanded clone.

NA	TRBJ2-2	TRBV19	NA	CASSIWGVGSLGSTGELFF	TGTGCCAGTAGTATATGGGGAGTTGGGTCATTGGGATCCACCGGGGAGCTGTTTTTT
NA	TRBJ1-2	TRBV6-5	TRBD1	CASRGPGQAFYGYTF	TGTGCCAGCAGGGGACCGGGACAGGCCTTCTATGGCTACACCTTC
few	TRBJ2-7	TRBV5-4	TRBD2	CATKSGTSSTLSSEQYF	TGTGCCACCAAATCCGGGACTAGCTCAACTCTCAGTTCCGAGCAGTACTTC
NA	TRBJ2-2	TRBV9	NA	CASSPNGGVAGELFF	TGTGCCAGCAGCCCGAACGGAGGGGTTGCCGGGGAGCTGTTTTTT
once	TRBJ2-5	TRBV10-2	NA	CASSELDYQETQYF	TGCGCCAGCAGTGAGCTCGACTACCAAGAGACCCAGTACTTC
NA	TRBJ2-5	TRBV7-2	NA	CASSFRGPQETQYF	TGTGCCAGCAGCTTTAGGGGTCCCCAAGAGACCCAGTACTTC
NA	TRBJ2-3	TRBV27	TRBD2	CASSSLAGGPISTDTQYF	TGTGCCAGCAGTTCTCTAGCGGGGGGCCCCATCTCCACAGATACGCAGTATTTT
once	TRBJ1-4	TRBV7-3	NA	CASCMPRGDEKLFF	TGTGCCAGCTGTATGCCCCGAGGAGATGAAAAACTGTTTTTT
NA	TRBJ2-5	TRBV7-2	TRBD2	CASSLTSGQETQYF	TGTGCCAGCAGCTTGACTAGCGGCCAAGAGACCCAGTACTTC
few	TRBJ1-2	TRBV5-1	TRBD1	CASKEGTGVYGYTF	TGCGCCAGCAAGGAAGGGACAGGGGTATATGGCTACACCTTC
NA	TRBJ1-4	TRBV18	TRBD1	CASSPDRDGEKLFF	TGTGCCAGCTCACCGGACAGGGATGGTGAAAAACTGTTTTTT
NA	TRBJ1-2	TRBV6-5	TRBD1	CASSRQGHGYTF	TGTGCCAGCAGTAGACAGGGACATGGCTACACCTTC
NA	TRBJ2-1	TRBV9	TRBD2	CASSVGSGGLGYNEQFF	TGTGCCAGCAGCGTGGGTAGCGGGGGTTTGGGGTACAATGAGCAGTTCTTC
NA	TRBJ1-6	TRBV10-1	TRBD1	CASSQGGSPLHF	TGCGCCAGCAGCCAGGGGGGTTCACCCCTCCACTTT
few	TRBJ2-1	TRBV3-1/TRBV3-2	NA	CASSQEPNLEQFF	TGTGCCAGCAGCCAAGAGCCTAATTTAGAGCAGTTCTTC
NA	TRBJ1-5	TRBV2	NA	CASRWTHSNQPQHF	TGTGCCAGCAGATGGACACATAGCAATCAGCCCCAGCATTTT
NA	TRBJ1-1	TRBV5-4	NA	CASSAQDGRAEAFF	TGTGCCAGCAGCGCACAGGACGGAAGAGCTGAAGCTTTCTTT
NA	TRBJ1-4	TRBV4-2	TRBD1	CASSQPGTGGTNEKLFF	TGTGCCAGCAGCCAACCCGGGACAGGGGGGACTAATGAAAAACTGTTTTTT
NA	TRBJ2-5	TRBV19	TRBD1	CASSKGRGNRETQYF	TGTGCCAGTAGTAAGGGCAGGGGGAATCGAGAGACCCAGTACTTC
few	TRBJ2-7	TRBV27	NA	CASSQLMDSSYEQYF	TGTGCCAGCAGTCAATTAATGGACAGCTCCTACGAGCAGTACTTC
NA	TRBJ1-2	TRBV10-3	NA	CAISDGYGYTF	TGTGCCATCAGTGACGGCTATGGCTACACCTTC
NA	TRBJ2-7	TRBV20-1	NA	CSASGTGRTISYEQYF	TGCAGTGCTAGTGGCACAGGGAGAACTATTTCCTACGAGCAGTACTTC
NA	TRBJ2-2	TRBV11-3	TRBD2	CASSLGLAGNTGELFF	TGTGCCAGCAGCCTTGGACTAGCGGGCAACACCGGGGAGCTGTTTTTT
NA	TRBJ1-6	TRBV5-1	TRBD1	CASSFRTGPSSYNSPLHF	TGCGCCAGCAGCTTCCGGACAGGCCCGAGCTCCTATAATTCACCCCTCCACTTT
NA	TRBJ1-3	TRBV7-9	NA	CASSLPEGVPGNTIYF	TGTGCCAGCAGCCTCCCTGAGGGCGTCCCTGGAAACACCATATATTTT
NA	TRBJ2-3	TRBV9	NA	CASSVADLDTRYTDTQYF	TGTGCCAGCAGCGTAGCAGATTTGGACACCCGATACACAGATACGCAGTATTTT
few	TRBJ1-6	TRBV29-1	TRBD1	CSAWTGDNSPLHF	TGCAGCGCCTGGACAGGGGACAATTCACCCCTCCACTTT
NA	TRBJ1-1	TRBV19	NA	CASSTGQFENTEAFF	TGTGCCAGTAGTACCGGACAGTTTGAGAACACTGAAGCTTTCTTT
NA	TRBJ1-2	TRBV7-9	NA	CASGVVGTQANYGYTF	TGTGCCAGTGGTGTGGTGGGCACCCAAGCTAACTATGGCTACACCTTC
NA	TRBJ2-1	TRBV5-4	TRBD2	CASSRPSGSTEEQFF	TGTGCCAGCAGCAGGCCTAGCGGGAGTACAGAAGAGCAGTTCTTC
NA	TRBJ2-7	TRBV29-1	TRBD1	CSVELYRDRAYEQYF	TGCAGCGTTGAACTTTACCGGGACAGGGCCTACGAGCAGTACTTC
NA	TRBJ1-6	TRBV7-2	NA	CASSLQQSSYNSPLHF	TGTGCCAGCAGCTTACAACAGAGCTCCTATAATTCACCCCTCCACTTT
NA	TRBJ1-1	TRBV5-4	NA	CASGLNQGNEAFF	TGTGCCAGCGGATTAAACCAGGGGAATGAAGCTTTCTTT
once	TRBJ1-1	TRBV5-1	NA	CASSFTGNTEAFF	TGCGCCAGCAGCTTTACCGGGAACACTGAAGCTTTCTTT
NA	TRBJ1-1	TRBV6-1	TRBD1	CASSEADRDTEAFF	TGTGCCAGCAGTGAAGCGGACAGGGATACTGAAGCTTTCTTT
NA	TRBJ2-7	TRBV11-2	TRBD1	CASSLGPGGSYEQYF	TGTGCCAGCAGCTTAGGTCCAGGGGGCTCCTACGAGCAGTACTTC
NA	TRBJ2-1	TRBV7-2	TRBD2	CASSPGTNTYNEQFF	TGTGCCAGCAGCCCCGGGACTAACACCTACAATGAGCAGTTCTTC
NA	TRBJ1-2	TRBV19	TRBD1	CASSPNRGDYGYTF	TGTGCCAGTAGTCCCAACAGGGGGGACTATGGCTACACCTTC
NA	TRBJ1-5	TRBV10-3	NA	CAISEETEHQPQHF	TGTGCCATCAGTGAGGAGACAGAGCATCAGCCCCAGCATTTT
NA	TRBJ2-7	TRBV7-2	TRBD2	CASSLSTSGVYEQYF	TGTGCCAGCAGCTTATCAACTAGCGGGGTTTACGAGCAGTACTTC
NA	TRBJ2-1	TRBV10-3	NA	CAIRGGPGNEQFF	TGTGCCATCAGAGGAGGTCCTGGCAATGAGCAGTTCTTC
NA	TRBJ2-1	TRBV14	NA	CASSRQDSYNEQFF	TGTGCCAGCAGCCGGCAGGACAGCTACAATGAGCAGTTCTTC
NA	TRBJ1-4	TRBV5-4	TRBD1	CASSATGQGNEKLFF	TGTGCCAGCAGCGCGACCGGACAGGGAAATGAAAAACTGTTTTTT
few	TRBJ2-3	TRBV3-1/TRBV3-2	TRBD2	CASSHFATSGNTDTQYF	TGTGCCAGCAGCCATTTCGCCACTAGCGGAAACACAGATACGCAGTATTTT
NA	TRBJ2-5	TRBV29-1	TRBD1	CSPDRVDETQYF	TGCAGCCCAGACAGGGTCGACGAGACCCAGTACTTC
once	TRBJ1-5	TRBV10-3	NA	CAPAGKGRHYSNQPQHF	TGTGCCCCTGCGGGAAAGGGCCGCCATTATAGCAATCAGCCCCAGCATTTT
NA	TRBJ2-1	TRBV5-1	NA	CASSQFGGNEQFF	TGCGCCAGCAGCCAATTCGGGGGAAATGAGCAGTTCTTC
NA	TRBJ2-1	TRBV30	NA	CAWSVRGQITNEQFF	TGTGCCTGGAGTGTACGTGGACAGATTACGAATGAGCAGTTCTTC
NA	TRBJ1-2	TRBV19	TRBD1	CASSHTGDGYGYTF	TGTGCCAGTAGCCATACAGGGGACGGCTATGGCTACACCTTC
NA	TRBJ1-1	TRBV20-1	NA	CSPERRTEAFF	TGCAGTCCTGAGCGACGGACTGAAGCTTTCTTT
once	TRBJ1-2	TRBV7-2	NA	CASRGGANYGYTF	TGTGCCAGCAGGGGGGGAGCTAACTATGGCTACACCTTC
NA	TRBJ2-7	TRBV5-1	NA	CASGGTASSYEQYF	TGCGCCAGCGGAGGGACAGCGTCCTCCTACGAGCAGTACTTC
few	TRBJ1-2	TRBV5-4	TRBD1	CASSYPGQGFNGYTF	TGTGCCAGCAGCTACCCGGGACAGGGCTTTAATGGCTACACCTTC
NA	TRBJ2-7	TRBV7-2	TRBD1	CASSPRRTGGSSYEQYF	TGTGCCAGCAGCCCCCGGAGGACAGGGGGCAGCTCCTACGAGCAGTACTTC
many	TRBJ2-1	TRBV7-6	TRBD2	CASSLAFGGGAGSYNEQFF	TGTGCCAGCAGCTTAGCTTTTGGCGGGGGGGCCGGCTCCTACAATGAGCAGTTCTTC
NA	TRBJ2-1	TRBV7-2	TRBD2	CASSLAGLAGGLQFF	TGTGCCAGCAGCTTAGCGGGGCTAGCGGGGGGCCTCCAGTTCTTC
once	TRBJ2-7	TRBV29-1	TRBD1	CSVEDQDRGPSEQYF	TGCAGCGTTGAAGATCAGGACAGGGGGCCTAGCGAGCAGTACTTC